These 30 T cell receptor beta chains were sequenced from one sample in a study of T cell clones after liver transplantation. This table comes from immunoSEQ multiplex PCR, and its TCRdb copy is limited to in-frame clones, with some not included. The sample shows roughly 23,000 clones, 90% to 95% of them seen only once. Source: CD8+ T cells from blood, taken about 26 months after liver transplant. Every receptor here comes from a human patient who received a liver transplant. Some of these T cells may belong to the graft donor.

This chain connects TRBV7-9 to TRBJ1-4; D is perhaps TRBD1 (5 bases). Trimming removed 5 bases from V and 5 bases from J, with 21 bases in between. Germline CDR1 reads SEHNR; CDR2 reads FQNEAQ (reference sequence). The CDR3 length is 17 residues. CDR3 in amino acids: CASSPPPGRVENEKLFF. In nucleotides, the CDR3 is TGTGCCAGCAGCCCCCCCCCAGGGAGAGTAGAGAATGAAAAACTGTTTTTT. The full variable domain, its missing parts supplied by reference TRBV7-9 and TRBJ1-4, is DTGVSQNPRHKITKRGQNVTFRCDPISEHNRLYWYRQTLGQGPEFLTYFQNEAQLEKSRLLSDRFSAERPKGSFSTLEIQRTEQGDSAMYLCASSPPPGRVENEKLFFGSGTQLSVL.

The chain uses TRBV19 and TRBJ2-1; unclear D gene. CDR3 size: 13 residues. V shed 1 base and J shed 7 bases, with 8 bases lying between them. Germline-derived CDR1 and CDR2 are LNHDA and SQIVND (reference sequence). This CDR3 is CASSIVGKNEQFF. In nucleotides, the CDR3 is TGTGCCAGTAGTATAGTGGGGAAAAATGAGCAGTTCTTC.

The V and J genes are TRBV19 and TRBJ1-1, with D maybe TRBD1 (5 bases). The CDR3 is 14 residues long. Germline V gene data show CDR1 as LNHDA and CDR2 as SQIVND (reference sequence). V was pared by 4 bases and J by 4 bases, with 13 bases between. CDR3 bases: TGTGCCAGTAGTACCTGGGGGGGTGGCACTGAAGCTTTCTTT. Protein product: CASSTWGGGTEAFF.

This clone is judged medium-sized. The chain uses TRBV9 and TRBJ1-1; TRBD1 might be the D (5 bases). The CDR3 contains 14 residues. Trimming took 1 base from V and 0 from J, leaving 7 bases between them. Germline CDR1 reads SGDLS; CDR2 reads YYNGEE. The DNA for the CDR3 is TGTGCCAGCAGCGTAAAGGGACTGAACACTGAAGCTTTCTTT. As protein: CASSVKGLNTEAFF.

In DNA, the CDR3 is TGTGCCAGCTCACCCTCGTCCCCCGTCACCGGGGAGCTGTTTTTT. It specifies CASSPSSPVTGELFF. The chain recombines TRBV18 with TRBJ2-2; the D is unclear. The V gene lost 3 bases and the J gene lost 4 bases, with 12 bases spanning the gap. CDR3 length: 15 amino acids. Germline assignment: CDR1 KGHSH and CDR2 LQKENI.

The CDR3 sequence: CATSRDRGGSPLHF. CDR3 DNA: TGTGCCACCAGCAGAGACAGGGGTGGATCACCCCTCCACTTT. The genes are TRBV15 and TRBJ1-6; perhaps TRBD1 as D (6 bases). Looked up from germline, CDR1 is LNHNV and CDR2 is YYDKDF (reference sequence). The ends were cut back, 0 bases at V and 10 bases at J, with 10 bases in the middle. This CDR3 region has 14 residues.

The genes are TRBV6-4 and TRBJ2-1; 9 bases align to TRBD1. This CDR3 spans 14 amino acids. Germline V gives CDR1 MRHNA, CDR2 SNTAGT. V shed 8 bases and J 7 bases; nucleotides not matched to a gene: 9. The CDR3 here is CASSSGTGFNEQFF. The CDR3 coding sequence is TGTGCCAGCTCCTCCGGGACAGGGTTTAATGAGCAGTTCTTC.

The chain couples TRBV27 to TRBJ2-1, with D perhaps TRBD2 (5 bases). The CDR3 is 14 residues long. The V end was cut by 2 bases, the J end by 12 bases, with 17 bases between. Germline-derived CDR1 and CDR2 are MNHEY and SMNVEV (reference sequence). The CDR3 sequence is CASSLMGPGSVQFF. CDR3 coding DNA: TGTGCCAGCAGTTTAATGGGCCCGGGGAGTGTGCAGTTCTTC.

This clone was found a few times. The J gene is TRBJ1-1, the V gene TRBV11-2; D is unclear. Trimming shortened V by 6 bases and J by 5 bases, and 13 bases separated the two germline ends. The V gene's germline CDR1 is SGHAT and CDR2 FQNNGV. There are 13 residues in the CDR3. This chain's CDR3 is CASSPTGRTEAFF. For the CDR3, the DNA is TGTGCCAGCAGTCCCACCGGGAGGACTGAAGCTTTCTTT.

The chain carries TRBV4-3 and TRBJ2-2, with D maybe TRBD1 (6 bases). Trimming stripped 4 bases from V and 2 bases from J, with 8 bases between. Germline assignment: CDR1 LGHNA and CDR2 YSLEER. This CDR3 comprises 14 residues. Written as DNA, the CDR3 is TGCGCCAGCAGCCCGGGGACAAACACCGGGGAGCTGTTTTTT. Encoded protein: CASSPGTNTGELFF.

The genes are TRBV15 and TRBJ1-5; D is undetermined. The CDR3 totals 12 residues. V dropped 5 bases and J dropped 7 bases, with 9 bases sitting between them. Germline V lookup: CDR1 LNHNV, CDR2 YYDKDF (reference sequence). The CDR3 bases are TGTGCCACCAGCGCCCTTAGCCAGCCCCAGCATTTT. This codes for CATSALSQPQHF.

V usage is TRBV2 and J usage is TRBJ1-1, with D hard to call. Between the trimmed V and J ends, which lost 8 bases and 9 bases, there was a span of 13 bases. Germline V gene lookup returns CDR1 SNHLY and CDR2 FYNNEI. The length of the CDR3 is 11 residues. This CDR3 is CASQEHLQAFF. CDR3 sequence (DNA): TGTGCCAGCCAGGAGCATCTCCAAGCTTTCTTT.

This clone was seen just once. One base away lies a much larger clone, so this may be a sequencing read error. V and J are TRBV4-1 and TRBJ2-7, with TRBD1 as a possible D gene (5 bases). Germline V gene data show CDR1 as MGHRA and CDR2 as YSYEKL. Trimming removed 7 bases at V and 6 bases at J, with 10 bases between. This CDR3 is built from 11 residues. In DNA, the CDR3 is TGCGCCAGCAACCAGGGCTTCGAGCAGTACTTC. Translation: CASNQGFEQYF.

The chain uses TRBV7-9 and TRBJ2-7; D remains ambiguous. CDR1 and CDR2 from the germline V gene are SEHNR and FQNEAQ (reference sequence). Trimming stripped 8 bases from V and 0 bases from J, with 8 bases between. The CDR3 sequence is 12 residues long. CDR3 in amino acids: CASGEFSYEQYF. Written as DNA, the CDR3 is TGTGCCAGCGGCGAGTTCTCCTACGAGCAGTACTTC.

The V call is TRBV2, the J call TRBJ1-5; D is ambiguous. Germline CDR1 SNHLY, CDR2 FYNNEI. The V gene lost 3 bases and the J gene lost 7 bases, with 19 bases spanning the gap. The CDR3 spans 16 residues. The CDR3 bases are TGTGCCAGCAGTGAGTGGGCTACCTGGGGTGACCAGCCCCAGCATTTT. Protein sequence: CASSEWATWGDQPQHF.

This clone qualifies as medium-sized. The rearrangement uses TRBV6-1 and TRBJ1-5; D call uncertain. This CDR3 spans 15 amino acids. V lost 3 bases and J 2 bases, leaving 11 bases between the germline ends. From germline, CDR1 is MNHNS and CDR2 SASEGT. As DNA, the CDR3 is TGTGCCAGCAGTGACCACTCGGAGGGCAATCAGCCCCAGCATTTT. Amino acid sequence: CASSDHSEGNQPQHF.

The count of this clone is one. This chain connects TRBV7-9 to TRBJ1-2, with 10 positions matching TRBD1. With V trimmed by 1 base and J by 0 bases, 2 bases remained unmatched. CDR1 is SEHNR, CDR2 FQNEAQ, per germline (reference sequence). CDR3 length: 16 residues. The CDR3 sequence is CASSLGGQGSNYGYTF. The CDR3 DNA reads TGTGCCAGCAGCTTAGGGGGACAGGGGTCTAACTATGGCTACACCTTC.

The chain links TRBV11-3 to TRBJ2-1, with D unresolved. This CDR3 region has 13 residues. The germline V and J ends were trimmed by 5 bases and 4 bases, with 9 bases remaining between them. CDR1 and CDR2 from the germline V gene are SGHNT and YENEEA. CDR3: CASSRLEYNEQFF. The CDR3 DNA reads TGTGCCAGCAGCCGGTTAGAATACAATGAGCAGTTCTTC.

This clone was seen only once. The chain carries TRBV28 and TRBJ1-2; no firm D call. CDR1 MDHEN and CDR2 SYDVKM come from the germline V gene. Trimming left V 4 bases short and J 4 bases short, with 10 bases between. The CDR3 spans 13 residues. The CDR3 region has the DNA TGTGCCAGCAGTTCAGCAGGCGTCTATGGCTACACCTTC. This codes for CASSSAGVYGYTF.

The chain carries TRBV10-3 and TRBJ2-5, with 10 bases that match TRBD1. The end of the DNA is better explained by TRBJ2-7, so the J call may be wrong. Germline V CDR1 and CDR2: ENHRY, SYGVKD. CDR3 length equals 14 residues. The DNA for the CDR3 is TGTGCCATCAGTGAGGGGACAGGGGAAAACGAGCAGTACTTC. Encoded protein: CAISEGTGENEQYF.

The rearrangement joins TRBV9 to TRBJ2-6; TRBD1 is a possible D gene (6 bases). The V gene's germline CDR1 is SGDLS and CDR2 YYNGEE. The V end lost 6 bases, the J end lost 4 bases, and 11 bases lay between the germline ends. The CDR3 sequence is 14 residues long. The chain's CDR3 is CASTRGWGANVLTF. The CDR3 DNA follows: TGTGCCAGCACCAGGGGTTGGGGGGCCAACGTCCTGACTTTC.

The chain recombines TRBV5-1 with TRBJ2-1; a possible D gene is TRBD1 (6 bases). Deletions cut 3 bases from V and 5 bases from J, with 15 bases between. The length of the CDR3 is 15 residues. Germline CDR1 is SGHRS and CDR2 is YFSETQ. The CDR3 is CASSWRRQENNEQFF. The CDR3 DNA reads TGCGCCAGCAGCTGGCGGAGACAGGAGAACAATGAGCAGTTCTTC.

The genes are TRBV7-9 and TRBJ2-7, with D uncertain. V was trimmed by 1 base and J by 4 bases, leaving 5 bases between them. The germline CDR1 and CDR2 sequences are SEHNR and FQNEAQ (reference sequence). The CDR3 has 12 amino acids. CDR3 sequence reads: CASSLGSYEQYF. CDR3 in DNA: TGTGCCAGCAGCTTAGGGTCGTACGAGCAGTACTTC.

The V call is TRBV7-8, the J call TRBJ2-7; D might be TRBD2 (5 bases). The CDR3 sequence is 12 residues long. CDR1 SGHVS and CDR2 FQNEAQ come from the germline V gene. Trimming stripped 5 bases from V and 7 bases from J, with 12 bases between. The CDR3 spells CASSSGPQEQYF. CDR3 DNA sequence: TGTGCCAGCAGCAGCGGTCCCCAGGAGCAGTACTTC.

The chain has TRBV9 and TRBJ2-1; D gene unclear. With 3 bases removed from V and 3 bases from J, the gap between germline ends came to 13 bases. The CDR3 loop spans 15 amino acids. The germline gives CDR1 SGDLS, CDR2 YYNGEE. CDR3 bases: TGTGCCAGCAGCGGATTTGGGCAAAACTACAATGAGCAGTTCTTC. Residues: CASSGFGQNYNEQFF.

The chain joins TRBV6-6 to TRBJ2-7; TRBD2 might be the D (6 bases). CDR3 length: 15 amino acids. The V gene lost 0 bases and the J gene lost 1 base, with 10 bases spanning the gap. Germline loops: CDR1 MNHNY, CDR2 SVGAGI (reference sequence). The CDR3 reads CASSYSTSGSYEQYF. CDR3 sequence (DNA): TGTGCCAGCAGTTACTCGACTAGTGGTTCCTACGAGCAGTACTTC.

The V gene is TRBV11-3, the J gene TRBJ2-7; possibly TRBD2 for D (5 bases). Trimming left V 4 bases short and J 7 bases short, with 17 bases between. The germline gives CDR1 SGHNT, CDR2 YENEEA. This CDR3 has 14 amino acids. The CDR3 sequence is CASSSSPRSGEQYF. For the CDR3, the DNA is TGTGCCAGCAGCTCGTCCCCCAGGTCGGGAGAGCAGTACTTC.

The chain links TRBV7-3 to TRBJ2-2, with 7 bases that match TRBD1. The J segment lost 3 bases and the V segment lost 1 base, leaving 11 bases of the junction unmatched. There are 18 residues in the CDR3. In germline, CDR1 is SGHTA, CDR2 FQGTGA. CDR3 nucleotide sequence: TGTGCCAGCAGCTTAAATCTCGCGACAGGGCGCGACACCGGGGAGCTGTTTTTT. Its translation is CASSLNLATGRDTGELFF.

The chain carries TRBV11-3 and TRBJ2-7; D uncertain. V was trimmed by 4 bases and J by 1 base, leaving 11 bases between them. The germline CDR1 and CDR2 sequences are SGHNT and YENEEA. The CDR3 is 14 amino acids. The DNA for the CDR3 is TGTGCCAGCAGCTCTCCGACAAATTCCTACGAGCAGTACTTC. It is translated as CASSSPTNSYEQYF.

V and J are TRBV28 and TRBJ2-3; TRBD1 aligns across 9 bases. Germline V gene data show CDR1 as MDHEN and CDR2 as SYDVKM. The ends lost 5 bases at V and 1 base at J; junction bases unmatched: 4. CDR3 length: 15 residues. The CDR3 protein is CASSPGQGRTDTQYF. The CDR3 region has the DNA TGTGCCAGCAGTCCGGGACAGGGTCGCACAGATACGCAGTATTTT.